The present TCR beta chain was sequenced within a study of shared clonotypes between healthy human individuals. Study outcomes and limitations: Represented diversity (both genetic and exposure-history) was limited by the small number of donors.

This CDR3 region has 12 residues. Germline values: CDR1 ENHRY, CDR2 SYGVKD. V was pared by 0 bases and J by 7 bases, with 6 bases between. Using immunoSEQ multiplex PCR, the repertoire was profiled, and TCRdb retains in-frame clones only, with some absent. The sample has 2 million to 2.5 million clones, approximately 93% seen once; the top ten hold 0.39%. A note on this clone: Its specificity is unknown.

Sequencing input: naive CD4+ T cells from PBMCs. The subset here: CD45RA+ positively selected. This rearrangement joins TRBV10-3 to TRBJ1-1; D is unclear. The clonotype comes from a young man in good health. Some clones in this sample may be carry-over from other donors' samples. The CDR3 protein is CAISESSYEAFF. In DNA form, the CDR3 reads TGTGCCATCAGTGAGTCCAGCTATGAAGCTTTCTTT.